This T cell receptor (beta chain) stems from a study of cytomegalovirus exposure and HLA in healthy donors. Study background: The roughly 120 validation repertoires used the same platform as the roughly 700 first-cohort repertoires (as reported by a later analysis). Study findings and constraints: Among TCR beta chains, those listed as cytomegalovirus-associated numbered about 150. The classifier reportedly diagnosed cytomegalovirus status with high specificity and sensitivity. Clusters of TCRs from the first cohort tended to co-occur in the roughly 120 validation repertoires (as a later analysis found).

Measured with immunoSEQ multiplex PCR; TCRdb has only the in-frame clones, and not every one. The data contain under 75,000 clones, approximately 97% of them singletons. Trimming at V came to 5 bases and at J to 0 bases, leaving 1 base not matched to a gene. The CDR3 runs 15 residues. The V gene's germline CDR1 is SEHNR and CDR2 FQNEAQ (reference sequence). In the case of this clone: Its antigen is unidentified.

Sequenced: PBMCs. V and J are TRBV7-9 and TRBJ2-5, with 12 bases matching TRBD2. This sequence originates from a woman younger than 30 in good health and CMV-seropositive. The CDR3, as DNA: TGTGCCAGCAGCACTAGCGGGGGGTACCAAGAGACCCAGTACTTC. This encodes CASSTSGGYQETQYF.